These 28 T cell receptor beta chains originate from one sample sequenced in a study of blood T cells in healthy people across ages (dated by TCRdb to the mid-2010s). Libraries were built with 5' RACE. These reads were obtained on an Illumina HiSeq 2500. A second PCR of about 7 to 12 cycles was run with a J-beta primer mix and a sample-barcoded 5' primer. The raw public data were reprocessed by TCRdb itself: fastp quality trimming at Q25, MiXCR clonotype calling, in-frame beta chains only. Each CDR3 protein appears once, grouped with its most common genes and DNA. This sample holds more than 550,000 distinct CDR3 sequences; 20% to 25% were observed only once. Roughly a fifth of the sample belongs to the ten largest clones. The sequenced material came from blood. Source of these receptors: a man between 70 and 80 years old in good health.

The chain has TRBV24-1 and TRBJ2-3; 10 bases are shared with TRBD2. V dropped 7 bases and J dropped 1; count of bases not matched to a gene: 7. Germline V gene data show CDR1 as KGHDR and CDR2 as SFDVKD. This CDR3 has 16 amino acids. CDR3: CATSPALAGGTDTQYF. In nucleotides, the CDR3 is TGTGCCACCAGCCCCGCTCTAGCGGGGGGCACAGATACGCAGTATTTT.

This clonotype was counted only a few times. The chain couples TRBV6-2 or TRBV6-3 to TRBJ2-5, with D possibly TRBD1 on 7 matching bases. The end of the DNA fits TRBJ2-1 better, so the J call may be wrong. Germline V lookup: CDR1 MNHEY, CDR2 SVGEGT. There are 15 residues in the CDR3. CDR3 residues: CASSRQGLYDDEQFF. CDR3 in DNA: TGTGCCAGCAGCAGACAGGGACTGTACGACGATGAGCAGTTCTTC.

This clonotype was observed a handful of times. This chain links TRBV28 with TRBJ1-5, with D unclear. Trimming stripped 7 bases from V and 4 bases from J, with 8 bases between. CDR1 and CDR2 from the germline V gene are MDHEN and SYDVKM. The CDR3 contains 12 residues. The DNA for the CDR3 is TGTGCCAGCAAAATTGGTAATCAGCCCCAGCATTTT. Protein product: CASKIGNQPQHF.

The CDR3 bases are TGTGCCAGTAGTATCGGACTAGCGGGAGGGCCTAGCTCCTACAATGAGCAGTTCTTC. Encoded protein: CASSIGLAGGPSSYNEQFF. V gene TRBV19 combines with J gene TRBJ2-1; 15 bases are a match to TRBD2. The junction had 6 bases not matched to a gene; V was cut back by 3 bases and J by 0 bases. This CDR3 contains 19 residues. Germline lookup yields CDR1 LNHDA and CDR2 SQIVND (reference sequence).

The CDR3 spells CAIGQRITDTQYF. The CDR3 DNA follows: TGTGCCATCGGCCAGCGGATCACAGATACGCAGTATTTT. This chain joins TRBV10-3 and TRBJ2-3; D possibly corresponds to TRBD2 (5 bases). Germline V gene sequence: CDR1 ENHRY, CDR2 SYGVKD. The CDR3 covers 13 residues. V was cut by 8 bases and J by 2 bases, with 11 bases left in between.

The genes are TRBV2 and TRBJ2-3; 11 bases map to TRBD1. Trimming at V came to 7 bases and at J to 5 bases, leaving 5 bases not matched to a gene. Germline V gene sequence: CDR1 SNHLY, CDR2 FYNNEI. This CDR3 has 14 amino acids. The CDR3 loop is CASIAGTGGDTQYF. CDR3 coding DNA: TGTGCCAGCATCGCCGGGACAGGGGGAGATACGCAGTATTTT.

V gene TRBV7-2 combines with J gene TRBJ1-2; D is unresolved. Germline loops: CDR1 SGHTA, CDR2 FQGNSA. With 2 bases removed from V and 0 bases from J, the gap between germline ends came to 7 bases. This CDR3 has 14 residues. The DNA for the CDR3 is TGTGCCAGCAGCTTAAACGCGGCTAACTATGGCTACACCTTC. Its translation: CASSLNAANYGYTF.

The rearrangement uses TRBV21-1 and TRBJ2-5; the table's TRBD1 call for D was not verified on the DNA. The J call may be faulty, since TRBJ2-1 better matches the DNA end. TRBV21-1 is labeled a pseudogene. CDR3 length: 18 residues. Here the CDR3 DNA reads TGTGCCAGCAGCAAAGCGGGGACAGGGGGCTTCAGGTACAATGAGCAGTTCTTC. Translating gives CASSKAGTGGFRYNEQFF.

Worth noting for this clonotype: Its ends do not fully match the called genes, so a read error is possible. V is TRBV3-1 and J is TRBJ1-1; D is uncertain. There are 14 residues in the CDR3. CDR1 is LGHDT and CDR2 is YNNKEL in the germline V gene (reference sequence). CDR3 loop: CASNQVGIGTEAFF. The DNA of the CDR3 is TGTGCCAGCAACCAAGTAGGGATAGGAACTGAAGCTTTCTTT.

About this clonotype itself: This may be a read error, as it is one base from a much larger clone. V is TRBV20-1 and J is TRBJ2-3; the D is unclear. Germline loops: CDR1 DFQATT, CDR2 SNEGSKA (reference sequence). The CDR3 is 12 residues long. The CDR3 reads CSASRGTDSQYF. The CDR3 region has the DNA TGCAGTGCTAGTAGAGGCACAGATTCGCAGTATTTT.

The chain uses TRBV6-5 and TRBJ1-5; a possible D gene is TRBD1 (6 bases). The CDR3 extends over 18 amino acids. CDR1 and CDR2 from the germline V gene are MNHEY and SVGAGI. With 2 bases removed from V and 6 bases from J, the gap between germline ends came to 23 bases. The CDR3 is CASSYPGFSQGSGQPQHF. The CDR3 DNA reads TGTGCCAGCAGTTACCCGGGATTTTCACAGGGATCGGGTCAGCCCCAGCATTTT.

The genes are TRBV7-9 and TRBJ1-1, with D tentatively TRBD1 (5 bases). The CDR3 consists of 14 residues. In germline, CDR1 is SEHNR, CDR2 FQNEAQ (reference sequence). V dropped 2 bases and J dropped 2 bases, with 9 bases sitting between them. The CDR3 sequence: CASSLLGDNTEAFF. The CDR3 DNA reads TGTGCCAGCAGCTTATTGGGGGATAACACTGAAGCTTTCTTT.

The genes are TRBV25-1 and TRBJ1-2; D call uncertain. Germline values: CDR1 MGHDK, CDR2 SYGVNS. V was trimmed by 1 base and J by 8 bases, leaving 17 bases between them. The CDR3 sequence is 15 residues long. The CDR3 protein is CASSEFGFGSGGYTF. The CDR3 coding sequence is TGTGCCAGCAGTGAATTCGGATTTGGGAGCGGGGGCTACACCTTC.

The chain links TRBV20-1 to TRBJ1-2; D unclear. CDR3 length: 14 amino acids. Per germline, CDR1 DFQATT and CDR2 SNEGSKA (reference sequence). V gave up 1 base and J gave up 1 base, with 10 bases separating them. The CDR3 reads CSARAPTDNYGYTF. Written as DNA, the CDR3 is TGCAGTGCTAGAGCCCCAACAGATAACTATGGCTACACCTTC.

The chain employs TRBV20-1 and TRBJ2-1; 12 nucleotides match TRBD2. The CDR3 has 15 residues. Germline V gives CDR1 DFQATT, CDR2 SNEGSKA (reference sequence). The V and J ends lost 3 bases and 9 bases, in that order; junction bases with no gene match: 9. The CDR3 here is CSAREGLAGSGEQFF. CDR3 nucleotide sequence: TGCAGTGCTAGGGAAGGACTAGCGGGGAGCGGTGAGCAGTTCTTC.

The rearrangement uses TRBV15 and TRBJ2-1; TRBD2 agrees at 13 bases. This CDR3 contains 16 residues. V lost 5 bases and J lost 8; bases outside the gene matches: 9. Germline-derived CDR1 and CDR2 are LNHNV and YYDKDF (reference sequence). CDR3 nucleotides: TGTGCCACCAGCGGTTGGACTAGCGGGAGTATCGATGAGCAGTTCTTC. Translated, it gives CATSGWTSGSIDEQFF.

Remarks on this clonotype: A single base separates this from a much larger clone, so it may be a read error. The CDR3: CSAASLRGWYGYTF. The CDR3 region has the DNA TGCAGTGCCGCCTCATTACGGGGGTGGTATGGCTACACCTTC. This chain connects TRBV20-1 to TRBJ1-2; TRBD1 is a possible D gene (5 bases). CDR3 length: 14 amino acids. Deletions cut 6 bases from V and 5 bases from J, with 19 bases between. Germline values: CDR1 DFQATT, CDR2 SNEGSKA (reference sequence).

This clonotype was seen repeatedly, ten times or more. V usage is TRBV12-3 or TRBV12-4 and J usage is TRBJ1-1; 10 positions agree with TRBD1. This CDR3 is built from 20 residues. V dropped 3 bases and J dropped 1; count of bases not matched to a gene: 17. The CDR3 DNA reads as TGTGCCAGCAGTTTCAACCGGGACAGGGGACCGTCGGGCTGGAACACTGAAGCTTTCTTT. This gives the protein CASSFNRDRGPSGWNTEAFF.

The chain's CDR3 is CATSRSGTNEQFF. The CDR3 coding sequence is TGTGCCACCAGCAGAAGTGGGACTAATGAGCAGTTCTTC. The chain uses TRBV15 and TRBJ2-1; TRBD2 might be the D (6 bases). The CDR3 extends over 13 amino acids. V was trimmed by 2 bases and J by 7 bases, leaving 9 bases between them. Germline loops: CDR1 LNHNV, CDR2 YYDKDF (reference sequence). The whole variable domain, remainder taken from reference TRBV15 and TRBJ2-1, is DAMVIQNPRYQVTQFGKPVTLSCSQTLNHNVMYWYQQKSSQAPKLLFHYYDKDFNNEADTPDNFQSRRPNTSFCFLDIRSPGLGDTAMYLCATSRSGTNEQFFGPGTRLTVL.

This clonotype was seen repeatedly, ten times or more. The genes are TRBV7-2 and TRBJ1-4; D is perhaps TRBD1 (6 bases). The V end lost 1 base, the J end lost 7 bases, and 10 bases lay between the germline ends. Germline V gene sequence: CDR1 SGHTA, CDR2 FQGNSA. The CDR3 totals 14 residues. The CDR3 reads CASSLGGAGEKLFF. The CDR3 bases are TGTGCCAGCAGCTTAGGGGGGGCCGGTGAAAAACTGTTTTTT.

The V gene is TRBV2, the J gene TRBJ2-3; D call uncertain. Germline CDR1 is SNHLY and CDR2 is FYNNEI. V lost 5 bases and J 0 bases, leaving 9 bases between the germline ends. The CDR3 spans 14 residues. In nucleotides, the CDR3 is TGTGCCAGCAGTTACCTGACTAGCACAGATACGCAGTATTTT. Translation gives CASSYLTSTDTQYF.

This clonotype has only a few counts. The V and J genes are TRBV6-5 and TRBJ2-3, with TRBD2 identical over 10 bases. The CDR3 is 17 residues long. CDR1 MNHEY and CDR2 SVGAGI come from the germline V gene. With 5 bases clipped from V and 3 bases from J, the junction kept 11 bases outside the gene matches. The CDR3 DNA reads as TGTGCCAGCAGTCTCTCACCGGGACTAGCGTGGACAGATACGCAGTATTTT. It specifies CASSLSPGLAWTDTQYF.

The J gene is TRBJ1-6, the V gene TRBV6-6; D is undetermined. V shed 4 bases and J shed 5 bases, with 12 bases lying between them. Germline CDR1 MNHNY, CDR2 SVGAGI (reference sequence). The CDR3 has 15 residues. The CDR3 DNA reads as TGTGCCAGCAGTTCCCATGGACGGGATAATTCACCCCTCCACTTT. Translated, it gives CASSSHGRDNSPLHF.

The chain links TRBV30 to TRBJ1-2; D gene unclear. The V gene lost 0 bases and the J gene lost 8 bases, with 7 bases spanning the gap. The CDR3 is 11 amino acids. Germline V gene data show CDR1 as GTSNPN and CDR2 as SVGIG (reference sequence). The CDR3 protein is CAWSVRLGYTF. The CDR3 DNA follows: TGTGCCTGGAGTGTCCGTCTGGGCTACACCTTC.

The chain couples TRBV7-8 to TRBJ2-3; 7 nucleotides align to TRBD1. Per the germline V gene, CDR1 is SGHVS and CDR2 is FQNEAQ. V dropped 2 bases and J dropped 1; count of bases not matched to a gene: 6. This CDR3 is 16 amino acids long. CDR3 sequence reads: CASSLWGTDRTDTQYF. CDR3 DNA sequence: TGTGCCAGCAGCTTATGGGGGACAGACCGCACAGATACGCAGTATTTT. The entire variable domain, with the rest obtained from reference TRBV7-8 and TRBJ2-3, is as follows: GAGVSQSPRYKVAKRGQDVALRCDPISGHVSLFWYQQALGQGPEFLTYFQNEAQLDKSGLPSDRFFAERPEGSVSTLKIQRTQQEDSAVYLCASSLWGTDRTDTQYFGPGTRLTVL.

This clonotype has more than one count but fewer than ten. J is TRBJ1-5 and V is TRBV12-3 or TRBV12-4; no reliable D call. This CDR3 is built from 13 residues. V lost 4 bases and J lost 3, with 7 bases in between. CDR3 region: CASSSGLNQPQHF. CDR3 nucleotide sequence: TGTGCCAGCAGTTCCGGGCTCAATCAGCCCCAGCATTTT.

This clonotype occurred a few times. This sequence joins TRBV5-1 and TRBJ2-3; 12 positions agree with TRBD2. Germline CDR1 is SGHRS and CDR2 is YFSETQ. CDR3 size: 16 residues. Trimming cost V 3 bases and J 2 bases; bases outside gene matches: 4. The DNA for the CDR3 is TGCGCCAGCAGCTATAGGACTAGCGGGGCCACAGATACGCAGTATTTT. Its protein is CASSYRTSGATDTQYF.

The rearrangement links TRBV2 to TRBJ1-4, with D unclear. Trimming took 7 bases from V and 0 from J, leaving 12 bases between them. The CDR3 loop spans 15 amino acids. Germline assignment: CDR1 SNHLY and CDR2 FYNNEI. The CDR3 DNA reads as TGTGCCAGCAACCGAGAAGGTGCAACTAATGAAAAACTGTTTTTT. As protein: CASNREGATNEKLFF.